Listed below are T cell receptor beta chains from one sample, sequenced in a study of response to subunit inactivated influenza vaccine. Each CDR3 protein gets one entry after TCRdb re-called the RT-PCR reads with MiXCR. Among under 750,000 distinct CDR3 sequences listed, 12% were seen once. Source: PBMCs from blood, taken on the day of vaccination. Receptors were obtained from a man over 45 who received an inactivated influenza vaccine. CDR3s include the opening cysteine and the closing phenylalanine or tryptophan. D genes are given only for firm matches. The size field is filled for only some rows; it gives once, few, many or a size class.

CDR3aa: CASSRLGGEEQYF
CDR3nt: TGTGCCAGCAGTAGACTAGGGGGGGAGGAGCAGTACTTC
abundance: few
d_gene: -
j_gene: TRBJ2-7
v_gene: TRBV12-3/TRBV12-4

CDR3aa: CASSQLGMNTEAFF
CDR3nt: TGTGCCAGCAGCCAACTGGGAATGAACACTGAAGCTTTCTTT
abundance: -
d_gene: -
j_gene: TRBJ1-1
v_gene: TRBV12-3/TRBV12-4

CDR3aa: CASSLVAGLDEKLFF
CDR3nt: TGCGCCAGCAGCTTGGTGGCAGGGTTGGATGAAAAACTGTTTTTT
abundance: few
d_gene: -
j_gene: TRBJ1-4
v_gene: TRBV5-1

CDR3aa: CSVEAGLAGGEQFF
CDR3nt: TGCAGCGTTGAGGCGGGACTAGCGGGAGGTGAGCAGTTCTTC
abundance: few
d_gene: TRBD2
j_gene: TRBJ2-1
v_gene: TRBV29-1

CDR3aa: CASSQGTRRRQGNEQYF
CDR3nt: TGTGCCAGCAGCCAGGGAACAAGGAGGAGACAGGGAAACGAGCAGTACTTC
abundance: -
d_gene: TRBD1
j_gene: TRBJ2-7
v_gene: TRBV3-1

CDR3aa: CAISESTGRDPYNEQFF
CDR3nt: TGTGCCATCAGTGAGTCGACAGGGCGGGACCCCTACAATGAGCAGTTCTTC
abundance: many
d_gene: -
j_gene: TRBJ2-1
v_gene: TRBV10-3

CDR3aa: CASSWVPSGGAGNEQFF
CDR3nt: TGCGCCAGCAGCTGGGTCCCTAGCGGGGGGGCCGGCAATGAGCAGTTCTTC
abundance: few
d_gene: TRBD2
j_gene: TRBJ2-1
v_gene: TRBV5-1

CDR3aa: CSDRARGSYTF
CDR3nt: TGCAGCGATCGGGCGCGGGGATCCTACACCTTC
abundance: -
d_gene: -
j_gene: TRBJ1-2
v_gene: TRBV29-1

CDR3aa: CSARPLAGSYNEQFF
CDR3nt: TGCAGTGCTAGACCCCTAGCGGGTTCCTACAATGAGCAGTTCTTC
abundance: -
d_gene: TRBD2
j_gene: TRBJ2-1
v_gene: TRBV20-1

CDR3aa: CASSLEGTGGIGFTEAFF
CDR3nt: TGTGCCAGCAGTTTAGAAGGGACGGGGGGGATAGGTTTTACTGAAGCTTTCTTT
abundance: -
d_gene: -
j_gene: TRBJ1-1
v_gene: TRBV27

CDR3aa: CASSLLLASNEQFF
CDR3nt: TGTGCCAGCAGTTTATTACTAGCGAGCAATGAGCAGTTCTTC
abundance: -
d_gene: TRBD2
j_gene: TRBJ2-1
v_gene: TRBV27

CDR3aa: CSASTGHVASGRRTGELFF
CDR3nt: TGCAGTGCTAGCACAGGGCACGTCGCTAGCGGGAGGAGAACCGGGGAGCTGTTTTTT
abundance: -
d_gene: TRBD2
j_gene: TRBJ2-2
v_gene: TRBV20-1

CDR3aa: CASTEGNEQYF
CDR3nt: TGTGCCAGCACTGAAGGGAACGAGCAGTACTTC
abundance: -
d_gene: -
j_gene: TRBJ2-7
v_gene: TRBV6-5

CDR3aa: CASSSRGYNSPLHF
CDR3nt: TGTGCCAGCAGCTCCAGGGGGTATAATTCACCCCTCCACTTT
abundance: few
d_gene: TRBD1
j_gene: TRBJ1-6
v_gene: TRBV7-2

CDR3aa: CASSQDNSATTDTQYF
CDR3nt: TGTGCCAGCAGCCAAGATAATTCTGCTACCACAGATACGCAGTATTTT
abundance: -
d_gene: -
j_gene: TRBJ2-3
v_gene: TRBV4-2

CDR3aa: CASSFLAGGRGTGELFF
CDR3nt: TGTGCCAGCAGTTTTCTAGCGGGGGGGCGTGGCACCGGGGAGCTGTTTTTT
abundance: -
d_gene: TRBD2
j_gene: TRBJ2-2
v_gene: TRBV27

CDR3aa: CASSLLGQTYEQYF
CDR3nt: TGCGCCAGCAGCTTGTTGGGACAGACCTACGAGCAGTACTTC
abundance: -
d_gene: TRBD1
j_gene: TRBJ2-7
v_gene: TRBV5-1

CDR3aa: CATSPARGSYNSPLHF
CDR3nt: TGTGCCACCTCACCAGCCCGCGGTTCCTATAATTCACCCCTCCACTTT
abundance: few
d_gene: -
j_gene: TRBJ1-6
v_gene: TRBV7-6

CDR3aa: CATQGFHEQFF
CDR3nt: TGTGCCACTCAGGGGTTCCATGAGCAGTTCTTC
abundance: few
d_gene: -
j_gene: TRBJ2-1
v_gene: TRBV28

CDR3aa: CASSLPEETQYF
CDR3nt: TGCGCCAGCAGCTTACCAGAAGAGACCCAGTACTTC
abundance: many
d_gene: -
j_gene: TRBJ2-5
v_gene: TRBV5-1

CDR3aa: CASSQGFMVGKETQYF
CDR3nt: TGTGCCAGCAGCCAAGGCTTCATGGTTGGAAAAGAGACCCAGTACTTC
abundance: -
d_gene: -
j_gene: TRBJ2-5
v_gene: TRBV3-1

CDR3aa: CSVGLAGASVDTQYF
CDR3nt: TGCAGCGTTGGACTAGCGGGAGCGTCAGTGGATACGCAGTATTTT
abundance: -
d_gene: TRBD2
j_gene: TRBJ2-3
v_gene: TRBV29-1

CDR3aa: CASSFSGHYQETQYF
CDR3nt: TGTGCCAGCAGTTTTAGCGGACATTACCAAGAGACCCAGTACTTC
abundance: -
d_gene: -
j_gene: TRBJ2-5
v_gene: TRBV12-3/TRBV12-4

CDR3aa: CASSLRQDGDEKLFF
CDR3nt: TGTGCCAGCAGTCTCCGACAGGACGGGGACGAAAAACTGTTTTTT
abundance: -
d_gene: -
j_gene: TRBJ1-4
v_gene: TRBV12-3/TRBV12-4

CDR3aa: CASSQEGTGYEHYF
CDR3nt: TGCGCCAGCAGCCAAGAAGGGACAGGCTACGAGCATTACTTC
abundance: -
d_gene: TRBD1
j_gene: TRBJ2-7
v_gene: TRBV4-1

CDR3aa: CASSQVAALYEQYF
CDR3nt: TGTGCCAGCAGCCAAGTGGCAGCCCTCTACGAGCAGTACTTC
abundance: few
d_gene: -
j_gene: TRBJ2-7
v_gene: TRBV14

CDR3aa: CASSGGYYNEQFF
CDR3nt: TGCGCCAGCAGTGGTGGATATTACAATGAGCAGTTCTTC
abundance: -
d_gene: -
j_gene: TRBJ2-1
v_gene: TRBV5-1

CDR3aa: CASSSRPLAKNIQYF
CDR3nt: TGTGCCAGCAGTTCGAGACCCTTAGCCAAAAACATTCAGTACTTC
abundance: few
d_gene: -
j_gene: TRBJ2-4
v_gene: TRBV12-3/TRBV12-4

CDR3aa: CSASALNEQFF
CDR3nt: TGCAGTGCTAGCGCCCTGAATGAGCAGTTCTTC
abundance: few
d_gene: -
j_gene: TRBJ2-1
v_gene: TRBV20-1

CDR3aa: CASTPNTGELFF
CDR3nt: TGTGCCAGCACCCCAAACACCGGGGAGCTGTTTTTT
abundance: many
d_gene: -
j_gene: TRBJ2-2
v_gene: TRBV12-3/TRBV12-4

CDR3aa: CASSTGGRMNTGELFF
CDR3nt: TGTGCCAGCAGCACCGGGGGTAGGATGAACACCGGGGAGCTGTTTTTT
abundance: -
d_gene: -
j_gene: TRBJ2-2
v_gene: TRBV9

CDR3aa: CASSLTAGGAETQYF
CDR3nt: TGCGCCAGCAGCCTCACCGCAGGGGGCGCGGAGACCCAGTACTTC
abundance: -
d_gene: TRBD1
j_gene: TRBJ2-5
v_gene: TRBV5-1

CDR3aa: CSARGRDRGNEQFF
CDR3nt: TGCAGTGCTAGAGGCCGGGACAGGGGCAATGAGCAGTTCTTC
abundance: -
d_gene: TRBD1
j_gene: TRBJ2-1
v_gene: TRBV20-1

CDR3aa: CSVLASGSTDTQYF
CDR3nt: TGCAGCGTCCTGGCAAGCGGGAGCACAGATACGCAGTATTTT
abundance: few
d_gene: -
j_gene: TRBJ2-3
v_gene: TRBV29-1

CDR3aa: CSARDGEQYF
CDR3nt: TGCAGCGCCCGGGATGGGGAGCAGTACTTC
abundance: -
d_gene: -
j_gene: TRBJ2-7
v_gene: TRBV29-1

CDR3aa: CASSPVGSNTEAFF
CDR3nt: TGCGCCAGCAGTCCGGTGGGCTCCAACACTGAAGCTTTCTTT
abundance: -
d_gene: -
j_gene: TRBJ1-1
v_gene: TRBV5-1

CDR3aa: CASSQDYADTQYF
CDR3nt: TGCGCCAGCAGCCAAGATTATGCAGATACGCAGTATTTT
abundance: -
d_gene: -
j_gene: TRBJ2-3
v_gene: TRBV4-3

CDR3aa: CASSRTSGSVETQYF
CDR3nt: TGTGCCAGCAGCCGCACTAGCGGGAGTGTAGAGACCCAGTACTTC
abundance: -
d_gene: TRBD2
j_gene: TRBJ2-5
v_gene: TRBV7-9

CDR3aa: CASSNGEQGFYTGELFF
CDR3nt: TGTGCCAGCAGCAATGGGGAACAGGGTTTTTACACCGGGGAGCTGTTTTTT
abundance: many
d_gene: -
j_gene: TRBJ2-2
v_gene: TRBV7-9

CDR3aa: CASSVHLRLATGEQYF
CDR3nt: TGTGCCAGCAGTGTTCACCTCCGACTAGCAACGGGTGAGCAGTACTTC
abundance: few
d_gene: TRBD2
j_gene: TRBJ2-7
v_gene: TRBV2

CDR3aa: CASSVFLDPVPFFSYNEQFF
CDR3nt: TGTGCCAGCAGCGTTTTTCTCGATCCGGTGCCCTTCTTCTCCTACAATGAGCAGTTCTTC
abundance: few
d_gene: -
j_gene: TRBJ2-1
v_gene: TRBV11-2